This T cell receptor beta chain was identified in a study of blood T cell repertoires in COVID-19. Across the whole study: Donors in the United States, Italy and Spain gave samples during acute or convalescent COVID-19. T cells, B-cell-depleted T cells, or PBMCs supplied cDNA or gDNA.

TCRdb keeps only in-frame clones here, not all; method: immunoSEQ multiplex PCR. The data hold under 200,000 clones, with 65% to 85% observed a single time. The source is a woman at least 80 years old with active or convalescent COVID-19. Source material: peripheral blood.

The CDR3 protein is CASSPREGSYEQYF. CDR3 nucleotide sequence: TGTGCCAGCAGCCCACGAGAGGGCTCCTACGAGCAGTACTTC. The V gene is TRBV11-3, the J gene TRBJ2-7, with a possible D match to TRBD2 (5 bases). CDR3 length: 14 amino acids. Trimming stripped 5 bases from V and 0 bases from J, with 11 bases between. In germline, CDR1 is SGHNT, CDR2 YENEEA.